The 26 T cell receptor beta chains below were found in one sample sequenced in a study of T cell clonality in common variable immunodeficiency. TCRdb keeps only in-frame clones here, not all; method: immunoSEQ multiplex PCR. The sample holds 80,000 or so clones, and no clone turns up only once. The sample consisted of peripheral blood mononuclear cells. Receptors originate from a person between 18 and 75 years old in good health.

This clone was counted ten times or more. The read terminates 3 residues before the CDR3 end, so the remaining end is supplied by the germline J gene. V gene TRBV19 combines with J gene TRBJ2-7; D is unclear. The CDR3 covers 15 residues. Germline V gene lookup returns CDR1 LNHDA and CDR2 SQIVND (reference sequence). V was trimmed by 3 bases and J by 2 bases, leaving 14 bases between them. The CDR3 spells CASSMVPEVPYEQYF. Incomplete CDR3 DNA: TGTGCCAGTAGTATGGTACCCGAGGTCCCCTACGAG. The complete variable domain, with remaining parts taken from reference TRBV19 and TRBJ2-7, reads DGGITQSPKYLFRKEGQNVTLSCEQNLNHDAMYWYRQDPGQGLRLIYYSQIVNDFQKGDIAEGYSVSREKKESFPLTVTSAQKNPTAFYLCASSMVPEVPYEQYFGPGTRLTVT.

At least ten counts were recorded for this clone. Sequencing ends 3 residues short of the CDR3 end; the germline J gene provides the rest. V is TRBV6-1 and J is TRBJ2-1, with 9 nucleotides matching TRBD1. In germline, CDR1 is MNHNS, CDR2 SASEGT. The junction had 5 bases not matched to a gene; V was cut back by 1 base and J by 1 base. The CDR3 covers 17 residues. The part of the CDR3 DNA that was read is TGTGCCAGCAGTGAAGATCAGGACAGGGGTTCCTACAATGAG. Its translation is CASSEDQDRGSYNE. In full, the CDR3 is CASSEDQDRGSYNEQFF.

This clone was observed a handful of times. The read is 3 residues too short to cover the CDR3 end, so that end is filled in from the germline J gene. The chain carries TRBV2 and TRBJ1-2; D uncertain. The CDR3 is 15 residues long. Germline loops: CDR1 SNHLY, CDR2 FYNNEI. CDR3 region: CASVKEITSTDTYTF. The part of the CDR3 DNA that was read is TGTGCCAGTGTGAAGGAGATAACTAGCACAGATACG.

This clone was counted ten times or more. The CDR3 loop is CSATQLAFYNEQFF. Incomplete CDR3 DNA: TGCAGTGCTACCCAACTAGCATTCTACAATGAG. The chain employs TRBV20-1 and TRBJ2-1, with a weak D call TRBD2 (6 bases). The read comes to an end 3 residues before the CDR3 does, leaving the germline J gene to fill in the end. The CDR3 loop spans 14 amino acids. V was clipped by 4 bases and J by 3 bases, with 13 bases between them. CDR1 is DFQATT, CDR2 SNEGSKA, per germline (reference sequence).

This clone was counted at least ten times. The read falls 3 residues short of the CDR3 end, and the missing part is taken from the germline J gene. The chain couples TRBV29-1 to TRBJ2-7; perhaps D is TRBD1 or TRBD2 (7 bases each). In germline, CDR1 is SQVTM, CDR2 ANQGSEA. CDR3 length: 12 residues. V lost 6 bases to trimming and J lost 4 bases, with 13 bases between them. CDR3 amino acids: CSVQAGQYEQYF. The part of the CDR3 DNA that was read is TGCAGCGTCCAAGCGGGACAGTACGAG.

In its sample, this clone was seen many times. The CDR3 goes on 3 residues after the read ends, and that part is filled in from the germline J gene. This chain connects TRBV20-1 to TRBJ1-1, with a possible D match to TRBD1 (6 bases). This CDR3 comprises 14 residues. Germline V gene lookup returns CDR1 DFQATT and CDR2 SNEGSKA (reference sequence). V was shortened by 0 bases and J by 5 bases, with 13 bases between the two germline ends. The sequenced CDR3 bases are TGCAGTGCTAGAGAGTACGGGACAACGACTGAA. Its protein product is CSAREYGTTTE. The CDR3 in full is CSAREYGTTTEAFF.

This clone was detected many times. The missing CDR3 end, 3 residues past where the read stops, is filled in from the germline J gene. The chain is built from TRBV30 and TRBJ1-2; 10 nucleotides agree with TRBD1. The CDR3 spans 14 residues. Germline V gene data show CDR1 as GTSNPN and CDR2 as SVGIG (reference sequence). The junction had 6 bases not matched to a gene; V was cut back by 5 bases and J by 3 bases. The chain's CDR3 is CAWSTGGWHYGYTF. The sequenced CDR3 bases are TGTGCCTGGTCGACAGGGGGCTGGCACTATGGC.

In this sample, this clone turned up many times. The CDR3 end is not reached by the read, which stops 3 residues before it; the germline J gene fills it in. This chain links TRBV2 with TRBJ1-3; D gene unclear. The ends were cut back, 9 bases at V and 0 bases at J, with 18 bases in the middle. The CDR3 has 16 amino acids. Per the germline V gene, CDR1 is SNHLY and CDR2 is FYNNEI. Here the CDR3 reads CASSLKGAYSGNTIYF. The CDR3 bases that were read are TGTGCCAGTTCCCTCAAGGGCGCTTACTCTGGAAACACC.

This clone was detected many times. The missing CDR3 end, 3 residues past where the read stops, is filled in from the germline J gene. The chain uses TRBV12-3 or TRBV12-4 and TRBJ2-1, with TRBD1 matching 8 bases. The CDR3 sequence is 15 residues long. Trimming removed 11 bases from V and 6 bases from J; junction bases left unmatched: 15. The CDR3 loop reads CASAGAGGVGNEQFF. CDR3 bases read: TGTGCCTCCGCAGGCGCAGGGGGCGTAGGCAATGAG.

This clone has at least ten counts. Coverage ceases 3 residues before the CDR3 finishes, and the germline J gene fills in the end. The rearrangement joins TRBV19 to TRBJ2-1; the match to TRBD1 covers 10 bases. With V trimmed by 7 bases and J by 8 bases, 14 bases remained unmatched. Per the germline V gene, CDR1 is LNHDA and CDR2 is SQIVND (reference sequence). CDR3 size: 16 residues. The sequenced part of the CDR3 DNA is TGTGCCAGTACCACCCTAATGCGACAGGGGGCCGATGAG. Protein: CASTTLMRQGADE. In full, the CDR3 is CASTTLMRQGADEQFF.

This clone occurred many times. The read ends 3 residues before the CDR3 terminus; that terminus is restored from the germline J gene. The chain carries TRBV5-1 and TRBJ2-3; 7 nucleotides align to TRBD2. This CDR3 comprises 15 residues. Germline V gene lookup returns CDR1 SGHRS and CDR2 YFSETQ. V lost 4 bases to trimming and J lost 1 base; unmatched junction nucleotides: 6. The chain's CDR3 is CASSIYTSGTDTQYF. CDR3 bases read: TGCGCCAGCAGCATCTATACTAGCGGCACAGATACG.

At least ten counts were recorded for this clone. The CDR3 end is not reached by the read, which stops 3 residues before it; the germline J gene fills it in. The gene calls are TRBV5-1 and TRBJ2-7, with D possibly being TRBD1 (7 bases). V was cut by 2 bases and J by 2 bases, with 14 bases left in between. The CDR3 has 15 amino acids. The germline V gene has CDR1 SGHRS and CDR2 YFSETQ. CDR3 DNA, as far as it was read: TGCGCCAGCAGCTTCGCGGGACAGACAACCTACGAG. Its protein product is CASSFAGQTTYE. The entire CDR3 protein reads CASSFAGQTTYEQYF.

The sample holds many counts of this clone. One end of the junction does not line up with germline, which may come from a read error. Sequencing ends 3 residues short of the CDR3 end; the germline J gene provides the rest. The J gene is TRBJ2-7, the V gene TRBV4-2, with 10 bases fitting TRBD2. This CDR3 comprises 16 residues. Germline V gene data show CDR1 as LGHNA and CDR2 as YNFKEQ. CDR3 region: CASSPVLAGVSYEQYF. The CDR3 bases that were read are TGCGCCAGCAGCCCGGTGCTAGCGGGAGTCTCCTACGAG.

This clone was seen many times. The CDR3 loop reads CATSEGRDNSPLHF. Incomplete CDR3 DNA: TGTGCCACCAGTGAGGGCCGAGATAATTCACCC. The chain couples TRBV24-1 to TRBJ1-6, with D uncertain. The CDR3 end falls 3 residues outside the read, so it is completed with the germline J gene. Looked up from germline, CDR1 is KGHDR and CDR2 is SFDVKD. The CDR3 runs to 14 residues. The ends were cut back, 4 bases at V and 5 bases at J, with 8 bases in the middle.

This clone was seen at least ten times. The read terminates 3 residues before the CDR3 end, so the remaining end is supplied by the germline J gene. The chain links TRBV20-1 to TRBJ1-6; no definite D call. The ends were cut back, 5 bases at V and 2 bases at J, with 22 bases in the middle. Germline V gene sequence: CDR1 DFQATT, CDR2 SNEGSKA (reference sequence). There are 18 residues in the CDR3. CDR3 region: CSAAAGAVHLPYNSPLHF. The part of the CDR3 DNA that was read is TGCAGTGCTGCGGCTGGCGCGGTCCATCTTCCCTATAATTCACCC.

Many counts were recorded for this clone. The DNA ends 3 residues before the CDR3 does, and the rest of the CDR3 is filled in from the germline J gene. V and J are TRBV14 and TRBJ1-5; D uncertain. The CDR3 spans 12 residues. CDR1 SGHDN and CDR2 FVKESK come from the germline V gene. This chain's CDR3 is CASSRLSLPQHF. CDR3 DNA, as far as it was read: TGTGCCAGCAGCCGCCTATCCCTTCCC.

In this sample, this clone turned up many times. CDR3: CSARDSRNYGYTF. The DNA read from the CDR3 is TGCAGTGCTAGAGATTCACGGAACTATGGC. The V and J genes are TRBV20-1 and TRBJ1-2; no reliable D call. The DNA ends 3 residues before the CDR3 does, and the rest of the CDR3 is filled in from the germline J gene. The CDR3 runs to 13 residues. Germline V gives CDR1 DFQATT, CDR2 SNEGSKA (reference sequence). The V end lost 0 bases, the J end lost 2 bases, and 7 bases lay between the germline ends.

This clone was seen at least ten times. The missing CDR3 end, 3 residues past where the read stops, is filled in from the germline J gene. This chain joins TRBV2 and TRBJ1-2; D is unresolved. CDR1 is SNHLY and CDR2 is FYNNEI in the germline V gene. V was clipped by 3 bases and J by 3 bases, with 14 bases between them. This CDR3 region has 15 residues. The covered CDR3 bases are TGTGCCAGCAGTGATCTCCCCGAACTCCACTATGGC. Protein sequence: CASSDLPELHYG. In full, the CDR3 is CASSDLPELHYGYTF. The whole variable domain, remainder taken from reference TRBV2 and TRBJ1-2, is EPEVTQTPSHQVTQMGQEVILRCVPISNHLYFYWYRQILGQKVEFLVSFYNNEISEKSEIFDDQFSVERPDGSNFTLKIRSTKLEDSAMYFCASSDLPELHYGYTFGSGTRLTVV.

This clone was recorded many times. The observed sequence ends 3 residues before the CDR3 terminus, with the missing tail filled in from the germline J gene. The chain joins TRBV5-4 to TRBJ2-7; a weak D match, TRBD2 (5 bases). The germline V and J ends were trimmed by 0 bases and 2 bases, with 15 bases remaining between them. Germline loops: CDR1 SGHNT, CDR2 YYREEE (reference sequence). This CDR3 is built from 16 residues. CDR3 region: CASSLEGPSFTYEQYF. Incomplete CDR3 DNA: TGTGCCAGCAGCTTGGAAGGGCCTAGCTTTACCTACGAG. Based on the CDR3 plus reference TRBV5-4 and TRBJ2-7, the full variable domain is ETGVTQSPTHLIKTRGQQVTLRCSSQSGHNTVSWYQQALGQGPQFIFQYYREEENGRGNFPPRFSGLQFPNYSSELNVNALELDDSALYLCASSLEGPSFTYEQYFGPGTRLTVT.

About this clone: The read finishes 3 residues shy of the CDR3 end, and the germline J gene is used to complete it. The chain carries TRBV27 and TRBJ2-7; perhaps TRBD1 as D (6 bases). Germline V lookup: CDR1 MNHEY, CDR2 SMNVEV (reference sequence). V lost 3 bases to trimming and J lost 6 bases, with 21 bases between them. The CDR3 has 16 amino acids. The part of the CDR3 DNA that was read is TGTGCCAGCAGTTTCCAGGCCTTGACAGGCCGCTCCGAG. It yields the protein CASSFQALTGRSE. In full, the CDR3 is CASSFQALTGRSEQYF.

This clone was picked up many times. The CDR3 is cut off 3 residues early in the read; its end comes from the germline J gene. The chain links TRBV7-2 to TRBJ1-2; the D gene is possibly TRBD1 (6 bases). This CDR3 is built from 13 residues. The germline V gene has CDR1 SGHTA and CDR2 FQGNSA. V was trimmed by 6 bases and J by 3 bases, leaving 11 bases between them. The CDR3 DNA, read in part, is TGTGCCAGCAGTCGAGGGGGGGACTATGGC. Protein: CASSRGGDYG. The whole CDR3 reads CASSRGGDYGYTF.

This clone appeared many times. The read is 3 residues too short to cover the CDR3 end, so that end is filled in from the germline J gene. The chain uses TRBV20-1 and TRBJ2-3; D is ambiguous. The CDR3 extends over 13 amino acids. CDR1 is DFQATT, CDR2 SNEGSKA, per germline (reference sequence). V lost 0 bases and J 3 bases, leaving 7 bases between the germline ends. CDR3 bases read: TGCAGTGCTAGAGATCTAGAGACAGATACG. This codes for CSARDLETDT. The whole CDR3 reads CSARDLETDTQYF.

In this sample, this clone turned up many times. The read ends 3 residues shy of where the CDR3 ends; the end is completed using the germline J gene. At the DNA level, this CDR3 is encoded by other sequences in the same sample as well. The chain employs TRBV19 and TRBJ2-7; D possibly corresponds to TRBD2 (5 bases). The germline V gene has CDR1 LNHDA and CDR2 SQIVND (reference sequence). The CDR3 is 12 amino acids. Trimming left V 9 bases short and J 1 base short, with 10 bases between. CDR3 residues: CASVLESYEQYF. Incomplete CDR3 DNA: TGTGCCAGCGTACTAGAATCCTACGAG.

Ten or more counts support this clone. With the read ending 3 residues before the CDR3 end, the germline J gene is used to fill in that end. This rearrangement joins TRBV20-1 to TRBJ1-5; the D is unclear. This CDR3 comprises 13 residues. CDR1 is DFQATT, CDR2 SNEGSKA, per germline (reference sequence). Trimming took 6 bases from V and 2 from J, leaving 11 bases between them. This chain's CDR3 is CSAPAGGNQPQHF. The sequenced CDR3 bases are TGCAGTGCCCCTGCAGGCGGCAATCAGCCC.

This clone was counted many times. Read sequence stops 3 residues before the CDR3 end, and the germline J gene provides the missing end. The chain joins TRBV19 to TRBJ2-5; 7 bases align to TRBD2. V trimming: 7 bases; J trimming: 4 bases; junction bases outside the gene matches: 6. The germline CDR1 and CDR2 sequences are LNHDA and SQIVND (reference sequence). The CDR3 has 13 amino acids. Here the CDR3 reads CASTGGGRETQYF. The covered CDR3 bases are TGTGCCAGTACTGGTGGCGGGAGAGAGACC.

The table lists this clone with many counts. The sequenced part of the CDR3 DNA is TGCAGTGCTAGACTGATGACAGATGAGAATGAAAAA. It is translated as CSARLMTDENEK. The whole CDR3 is CSARLMTDENEKLFF. This sequence joins TRBV20-1 and TRBJ1-4; possibly TRBD1 for D (5 bases). The read terminates 3 residues ahead of where the CDR3 ends, so the germline J gene completes it. Germline CDR1 is DFQATT and CDR2 is SNEGSKA (reference sequence). V shed 2 bases and J shed 5 bases, with 15 bases lying between them. This CDR3 is built from 15 residues.